This TCR beta chain was sequenced for a study of vaccination effects on CD4 cells after COVID-19. CDR1 is SGHRS and CDR2 is YFSETQ in the germline V gene. Trimming took 0 bases from V and 7 from J, leaving 11 bases between them. This CDR3 region has 13 residues. Concerning this clone: The target antigen is unknown.

Antigen-specific CD4+ T cells were expanded (with viral peptide pools) by the ViraFEST assay ahead of sequencing. Isolating CD4+ T cells followed about 11 days of culture. All vaccine recipients tested negative for nucleocapsid antibodies and had never contracted SARS-CoV-2 infection. Profiling relied on immunoSEQ multiplex PCR, and the TCRdb table lists in-frame clones only, not all of them. The profile shows around 36,000 clones, roughly 70% of them singletons. The J gene is TRBJ2-7, the V gene TRBV5-1, with a tentative D call TRBD2 (6 bases). The source material was CD4+ T cells from PBMCs cultured with SARS-CoV-2 spike peptides, sampled before COVID-19 vaccination. This receptor was taken from a human donor who received a COVID-19 vaccine. CDR3 in DNA: TGCGCCAGCAGCTTGGATGCCCGGGGGGAGCAGTACTTC. Its translation is CASSLDARGEQYF.